The 4 T cell receptor beta chains reported below all come from one sample, sequenced in a study of a mutant IDH1 vaccine in newly diagnosed glioma (dated by TCRdb to the early 2020s). Which antigens these TCRs recognize remains unknown. Library preparation was by the immunoSEQ multiplex PCR assay. Drawn from immuneACCESS, this table holds only the in-frame rearrangements with V and J called that TCRdb kept. Clones are partly lost; checked studies trace under half to an unresolved V gene and leave the rest unexplained. The sample includes tens of thousands of clones, with 80% observed a single time. Clones ranked in the top ten supply 5.9% of the sample. Explained via the paper, the time point label denotes: week 11, during vaccination. A 20-mer mutant IDH1 peptide at 300 micrograms in Montanide made up each vaccine dose, which was injected subcutaneously together with topical imiquimod. Sequenced here: PBMCs, sampled from a glioma patient whose treatment included an IDH1 peptide vaccine. The receptors originated from a man aged 50-60 years with glioma.

V and J are TRBV27 and TRBJ2-1; 8 bases agree with TRBD2. Germline values: CDR1 MNHEY, CDR2 SMNVEV (reference sequence). The CDR3 is made up of 15 amino acids. V lost 5 bases to trimming and J lost 6 bases; unmatched junction nucleotides: 9. The CDR3, as DNA: TGTGCCAGCAGTCCATCGGCGGGAGGATTCAATGAGCAGTTCTTC. It codes for CASSPSAGGFNEQFF.

The CDR3 nucleotides are TGTGCCAGCAGCCAATCAGGACAGGGAAACTACGAGCAGTACTTC. Protein: CASSQSGQGNYEQYF. The V call is TRBV11-2, the J call TRBJ2-7; TRBD1 matches at 8 bases. Losses at the gene ends were 5 bases for V and 3 bases for J; bases not matched to a gene: 9. Germline V CDR1 and CDR2: SGHAT, FQNNGV. The CDR3 totals 15 residues.

V usage is TRBV29-1 and J usage is TRBJ2-3, with a weak D call TRBD2 (6 bases). The V gene's germline CDR1 is SQVTM and CDR2 ANQGSEA. CDR3 length: 14 amino acids. Trimming stripped 4 bases from V and 11 bases from J, with 22 bases between. CDR3 sequence reads: CSVGGTLGVQGQYF. CDR3 sequence (DNA): TGCAGCGTTGGTGGGACTCTCGGTGTCCAGGGGCAGTATTTT.

This sequence joins TRBV9 and TRBJ1-2, with 7 positions matching TRBD1. Germline values: CDR1 SGDLS, CDR2 YYNGEE. J gave up 8 bases and V 0 bases, and 7 bases lay outside the gene matches. The length of the CDR3 is 14 residues. In DNA form, the CDR3 reads TGTGCCAGCAGCGTAGGACAGGGTGGATACGGCTACACCTTC. Its translation is CASSVGQGGYGYTF.